This T cell receptor beta chain is from a study of CD8+ T cells in alopecia areata. Isolated RNA was reverse transcribed into cDNA used as the sequencing template. Here immunoSEQ multiplex PCR was the method, and the copy in TCRdb shows in-frame clones only, minus some. The sample records more than 90,000 clones, about 61% being singletons. The CDR3 sequence is 15 residues long. Germline CDR1 MNHEY, CDR2 SMNVEV (reference sequence). Trimming stripped 0 bases from V and 4 bases from J, with 7 bases between. This clone appeared a single time. What it recognizes is unknown. Overall study results and limits: An increase in clonality over normal scalp was evident in lesional scalp, especially alopecia totalis/universalis.

Sequencing was done on a sample of CD4+ T cells sorted from blood. V is TRBV27 and J is TRBJ1-6, with D uncertain. This receptor was taken from a human donor in good health. The CDR3 region has the DNA TGTGCCAGCAGTTTATCTGGCAGGTATAATTCACCCCTCCACTTT. The encoded protein is CASSLSGRYNSPLHF.